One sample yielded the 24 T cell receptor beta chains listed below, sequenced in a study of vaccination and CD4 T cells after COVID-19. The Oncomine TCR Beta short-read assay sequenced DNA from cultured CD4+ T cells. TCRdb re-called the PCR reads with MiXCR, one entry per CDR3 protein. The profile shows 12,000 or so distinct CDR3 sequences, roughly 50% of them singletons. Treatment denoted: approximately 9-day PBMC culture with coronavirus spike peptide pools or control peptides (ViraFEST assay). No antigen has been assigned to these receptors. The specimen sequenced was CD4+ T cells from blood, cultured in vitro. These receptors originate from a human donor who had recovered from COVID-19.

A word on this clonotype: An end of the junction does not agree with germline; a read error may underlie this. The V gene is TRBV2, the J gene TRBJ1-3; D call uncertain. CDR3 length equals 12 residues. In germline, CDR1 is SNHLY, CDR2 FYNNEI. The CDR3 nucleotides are TGTGCCAGCAGTAACTCCAGACCAGCAAATGCTTTT. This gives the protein CASSNSRPANAF.

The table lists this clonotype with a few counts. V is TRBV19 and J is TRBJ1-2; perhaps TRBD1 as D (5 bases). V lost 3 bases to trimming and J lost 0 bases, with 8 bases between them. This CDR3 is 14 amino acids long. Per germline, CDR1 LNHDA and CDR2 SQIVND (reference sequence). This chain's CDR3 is CASSIQGPNYGYTF. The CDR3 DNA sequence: TGTGCCAGTAGTATCCAGGGACCTAACTATGGCTACACCTTC.

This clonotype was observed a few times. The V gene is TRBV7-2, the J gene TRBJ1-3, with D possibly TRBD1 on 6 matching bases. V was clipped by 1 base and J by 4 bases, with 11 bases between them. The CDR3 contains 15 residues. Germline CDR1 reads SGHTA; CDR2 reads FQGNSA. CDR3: CASSLGGGGGNTIYF. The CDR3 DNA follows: TGTGCCAGCAGCTTAGGGGGGGGCGGAGGAAACACCATATATTTT.

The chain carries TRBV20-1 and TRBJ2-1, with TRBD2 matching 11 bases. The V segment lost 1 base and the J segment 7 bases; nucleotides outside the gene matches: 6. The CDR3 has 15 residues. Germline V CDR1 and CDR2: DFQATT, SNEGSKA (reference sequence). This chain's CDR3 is CSARVAGGPRNEQFF. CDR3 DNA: TGCAGTGCTAGAGTAGCGGGAGGGCCGAGGAATGAGCAGTTCTTC.

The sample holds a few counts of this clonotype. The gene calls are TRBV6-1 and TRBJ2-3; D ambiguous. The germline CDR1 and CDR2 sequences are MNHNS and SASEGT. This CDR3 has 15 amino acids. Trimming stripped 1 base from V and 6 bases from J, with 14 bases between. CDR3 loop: CASSEGSRHADTQYF. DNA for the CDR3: TGTGCCAGCAGTGAAGGCAGCAGACACGCGGATACGCAGTATTTT.

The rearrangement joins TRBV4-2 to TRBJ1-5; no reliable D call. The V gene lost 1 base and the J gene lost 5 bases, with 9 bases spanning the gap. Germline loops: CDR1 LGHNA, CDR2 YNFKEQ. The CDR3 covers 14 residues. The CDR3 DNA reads TGTGCCAGCAGCCAAGGAGGTCTTGATCAGCCCCAGCATTTT. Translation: CASSQGGLDQPQHF.

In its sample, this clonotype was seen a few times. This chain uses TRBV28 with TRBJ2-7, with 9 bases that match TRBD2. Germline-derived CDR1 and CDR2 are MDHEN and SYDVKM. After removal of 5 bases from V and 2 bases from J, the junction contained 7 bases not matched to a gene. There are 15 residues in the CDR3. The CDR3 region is CASSPEVAGAYEQYF. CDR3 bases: TGTGCCAGCAGTCCCGAGGTAGCGGGAGCCTACGAGCAGTACTTC.

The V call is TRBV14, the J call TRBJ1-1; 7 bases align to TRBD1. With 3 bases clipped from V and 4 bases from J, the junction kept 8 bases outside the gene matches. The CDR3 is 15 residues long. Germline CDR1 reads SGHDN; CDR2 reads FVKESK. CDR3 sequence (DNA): TGTGCCAGCAGCCATTACAGGGGAGTGGGCACTGAAGCTTTCTTT. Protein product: CASSHYRGVGTEAFF.

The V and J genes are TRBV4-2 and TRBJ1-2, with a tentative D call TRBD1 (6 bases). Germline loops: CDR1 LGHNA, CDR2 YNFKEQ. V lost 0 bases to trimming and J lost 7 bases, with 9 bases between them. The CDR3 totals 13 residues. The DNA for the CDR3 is TGTGCCAGCAGCCAAGATCAGGGGCTTGGCTACACCTTC. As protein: CASSQDQGLGYTF.

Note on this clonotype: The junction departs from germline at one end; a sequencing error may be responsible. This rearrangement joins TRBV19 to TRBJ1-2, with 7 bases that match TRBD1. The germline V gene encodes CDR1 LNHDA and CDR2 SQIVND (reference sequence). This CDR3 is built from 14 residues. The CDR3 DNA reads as TGTACCAGTAGCCAGGGACAGAAGGGGATCGAATACACCTTC. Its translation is CTSSQGQKGIEYTF.

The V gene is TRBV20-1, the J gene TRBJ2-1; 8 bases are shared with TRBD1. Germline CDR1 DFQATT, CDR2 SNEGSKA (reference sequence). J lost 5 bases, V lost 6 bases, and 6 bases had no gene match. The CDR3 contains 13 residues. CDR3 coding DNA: TGCAGTGCCTGGGCGGACAGGGACAATGAGCAGTTCTTC. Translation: CSAWADRDNEQFF.

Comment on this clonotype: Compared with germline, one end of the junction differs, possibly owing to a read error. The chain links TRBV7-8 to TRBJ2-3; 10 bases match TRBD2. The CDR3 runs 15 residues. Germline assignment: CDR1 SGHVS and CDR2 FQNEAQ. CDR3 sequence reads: CASRLAGGNTDTQYF. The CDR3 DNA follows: TGTGCCAGCAGATTAGCGGGGGGAAACACAGATACGCAGTATTTT.

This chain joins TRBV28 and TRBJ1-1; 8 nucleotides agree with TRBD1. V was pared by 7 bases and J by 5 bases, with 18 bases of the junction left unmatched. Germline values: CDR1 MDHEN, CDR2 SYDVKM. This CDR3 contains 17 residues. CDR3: CASTEGGQVRLRTEAFF. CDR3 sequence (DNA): TGTGCCAGCACAGAGGGGGGACAGGTCCGGCTCCGGACTGAAGCTTTCTTT.

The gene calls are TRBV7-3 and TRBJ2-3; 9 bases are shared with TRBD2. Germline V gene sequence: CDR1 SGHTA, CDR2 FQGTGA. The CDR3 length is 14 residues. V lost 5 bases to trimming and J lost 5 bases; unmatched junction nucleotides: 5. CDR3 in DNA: TGTGCCAGCAGCCGCGGGGGGGCGAAAGATACGCAGTATTTT. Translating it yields CASSRGGAKDTQYF.

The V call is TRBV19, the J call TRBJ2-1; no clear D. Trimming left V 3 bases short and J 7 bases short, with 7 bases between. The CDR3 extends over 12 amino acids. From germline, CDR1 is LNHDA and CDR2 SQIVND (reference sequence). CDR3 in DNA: TGTGCCAGTAGTATGTTGAGGAATGAGCAGTTCTTC. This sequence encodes CASSMLRNEQFF.

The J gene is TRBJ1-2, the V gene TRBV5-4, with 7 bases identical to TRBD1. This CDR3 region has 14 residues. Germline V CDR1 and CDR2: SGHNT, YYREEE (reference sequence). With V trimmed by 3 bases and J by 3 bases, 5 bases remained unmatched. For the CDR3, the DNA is TGTGCCAGCAGCTACAGGGGCGGGTACTATGGCTACACCTTC. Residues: CASSYRGGYYGYTF.

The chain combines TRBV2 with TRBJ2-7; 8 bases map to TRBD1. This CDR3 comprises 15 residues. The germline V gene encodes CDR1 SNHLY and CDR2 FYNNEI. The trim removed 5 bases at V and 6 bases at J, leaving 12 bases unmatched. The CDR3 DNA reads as TGTGCCAGCAGTCACCGTGGACAGGGCGAGCGCGAGCAGTACTTC. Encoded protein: CASSHRGQGEREQYF.

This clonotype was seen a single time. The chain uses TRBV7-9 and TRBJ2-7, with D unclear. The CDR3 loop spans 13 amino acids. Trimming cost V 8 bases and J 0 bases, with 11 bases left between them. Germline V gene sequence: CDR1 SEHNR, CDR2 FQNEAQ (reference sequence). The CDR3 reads CASEPRSSYEQYF. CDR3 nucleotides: TGTGCCAGCGAACCCCGCAGCTCCTACGAGCAGTACTTC.

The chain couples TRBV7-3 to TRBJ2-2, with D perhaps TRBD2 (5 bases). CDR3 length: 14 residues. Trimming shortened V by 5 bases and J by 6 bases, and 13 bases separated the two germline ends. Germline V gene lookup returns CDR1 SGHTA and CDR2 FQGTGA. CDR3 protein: CASSPTNSAGELFF. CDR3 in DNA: TGTGCCAGCAGCCCGACCAATAGCGCCGGGGAGCTGTTTTTT.

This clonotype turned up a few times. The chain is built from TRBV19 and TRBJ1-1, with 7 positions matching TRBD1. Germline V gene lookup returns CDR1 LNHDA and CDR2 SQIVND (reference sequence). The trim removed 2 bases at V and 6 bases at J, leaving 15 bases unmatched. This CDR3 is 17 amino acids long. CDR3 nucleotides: TGTGCCAGTAGTATAAGGAGGGGGCCCGCCCAAAGTGCTGAAGCTTTCTTT. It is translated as CASSIRRGPAQSAEAFF.

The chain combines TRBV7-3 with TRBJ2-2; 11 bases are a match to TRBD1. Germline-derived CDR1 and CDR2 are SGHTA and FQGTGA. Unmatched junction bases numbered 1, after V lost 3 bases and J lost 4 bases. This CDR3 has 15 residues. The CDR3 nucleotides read TGTGCCAGCAGCTTGGGACAGGGGGGCACCGGGGAGCTGTTTTTT. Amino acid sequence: CASSLGQGGTGELFF.

The CDR3 DNA follows: TGTGCCAGCAGCAATCCAACAGAGAGCACAGATACGCAGTATTTT. Its translation: CASSNPTESTDTQYF. The chain couples TRBV21-1 to TRBJ2-3. TRBV21-1 is a pseudogene segment. The CDR3 is 15 amino acids.

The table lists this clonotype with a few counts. The CDR3 loop is CASSLGRTNTEAFF. The CDR3 DNA reads TGTGCCAGCAGTTTAGGGCGTACGAACACTGAAGCTTTCTTT. The gene calls are TRBV6-5 and TRBJ1-1; D gene uncertain. Germline assignment: CDR1 MNHEY and CDR2 SVGAGI. The CDR3 has 14 amino acids. Trimming removed 4 bases at V and 1 base at J, with 10 bases between.

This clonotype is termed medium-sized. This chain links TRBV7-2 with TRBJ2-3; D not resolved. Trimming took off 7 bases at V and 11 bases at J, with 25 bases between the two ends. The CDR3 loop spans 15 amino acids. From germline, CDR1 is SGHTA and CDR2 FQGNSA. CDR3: CASTARSQSAYKQYF. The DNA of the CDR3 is TGTGCCAGCACCGCGAGGTCCCAAAGCGCGTACAAGCAGTATTTT.